The source of this TCR beta chain is a study of blood T cell repertoires in COVID-19. Looking at the study overall: Researchers got acute and convalescent COVID-19 samples from the United States, Italy and Spain.

Clones were read by immunoSEQ multiplex PCR, and TCRdb kept only the in-frame ones, dropping some. The sample includes about 210,000 clones, around 82% of them seen just once. Trimming removed 1 base at V and 2 bases at J, with 6 bases between. The CDR3 is made up of 13 amino acids. Germline CDR1 and CDR2: SGHNT and YYREEE (reference sequence). This clonotype was obtained from a human donor in a cohort sampled during active COVID-19. The sample consisted of peripheral blood. This chain joins TRBV5-4 and TRBJ2-5; D is unresolved. The DNA for the CDR3 is TGTGCCAGCAGCTTGTTAACACAAGAGACCCAGTACTTC. Translated: CASSLLTQETQYF.